What follows is one T cell receptor delta chain and its context. The mismatch at residue 7 between this DNA's translation and the TCRdb protein of a much larger clone likely reflects a read error; the protein shown is translated from the DNA. TCRdb reran clone calling via CATT on the RT-PCR reads. The sample lists 2,500 to 3,500 delta-chain clones, 1.5% to 2% occurring once. This specimen belongs to a study of gamma-delta T cells after stem cell transplantation. This TCR was sampled from a human donor. It is not recorded whose cells these are; they may come from a transplant donor. Sequences were obtained from gamma-delta T cells.

CDR3 coding DNA: TGTGCCTGCAAAGAACTGAGGGGGAGCACCGATAAACTCATCTTT. Its translation is CACKELRGSTDKLIF. This chain joins TRDV2 and TRDJ1; weak D call: TRDD3 (6 bases). V was cut by 7 bases and J by 1 base, with 18 bases left in between. The CDR3 is 15 amino acids. Germline V gene lookup returns CDR1 GEAIGNYY and CDR2 EKD.